What follows are 16 T cell receptor beta chains derived from one specimen sequenced in a study of CD8+CD57+ T cells in acquired aplastic anemia. Genomic DNA templated the TCR beta VDJ and CDR3 profiling. MiXCR, run by TCRdb on the reads, gives a single entry per CDR3 protein. The sample has 400,000 to 500,000 distinct CDR3 sequences; just under 70% are singletons. The sequenced sample consisted of sorted CD4+, CD8+, or CD8+CD57+ T cells (not recorded which) from PBMCs. These receptors originate from a human donor in good health, serving as a control.

This clonotype has at least ten counts. This chain joins TRBV9 and TRBJ2-1; possibly TRBD1 for D (5 bases). From germline, CDR1 is SGDLS and CDR2 YYNGEE. The CDR3 runs 18 residues. V lost 0 bases, J lost 0 bases, and 16 bases lay in between. In DNA, the CDR3 is TGTGCCAGCAGCGTAGAACCCCCCGGACATAGCTCCTACAATGAGCAGTTCTTC. Amino acids: CASSVEPPGHSSYNEQFF.

The chain joins TRBV5-1 to TRBJ1-2; D is perhaps TRBD1 (5 bases). The germline CDR1 and CDR2 sequences are SGHRS and YFSETQ. This CDR3 region has 14 residues. The V end lost 0 bases, the J end lost 7 bases, and 13 bases lay between the germline ends. The CDR3 protein is CASSLDRGAGGYTF. The CDR3 DNA sequence: TGCGCCAGCAGCTTGGACCGGGGCGCAGGTGGCTACACCTTC.

V is TRBV27 and J is TRBJ1-3; D unclear. The CDR3 is 18 residues long. V was clipped by 5 bases and J by 0 bases, with 20 bases between them. Germline V gives CDR1 MNHEY, CDR2 SMNVEV (reference sequence). The CDR3 region is CASSQSDLGLHSGNTIYF. DNA of the CDR3: TGTGCCAGCAGTCAATCGGACCTGGGTCTACACTCTGGAAACACCATATATTTT.

The gene calls are TRBV5-4 and TRBJ2-6; 8 nucleotides align to TRBD1. The J segment lost 0 bases and the V segment lost 4 bases, leaving 9 bases of the junction unmatched. The CDR3 has 18 residues. Germline CDR1 is SGHNT and CDR2 is YYREEE (reference sequence). The CDR3 region has the DNA TGTGCCAGCAGCGTGGGACAGGAGGGATTCTCTGGGGCCAACGTCCTGACTTTC. Translating gives CASSVGQEGFSGANVLTF.

This clonotype was recorded once. A read error is possible here, since a much larger clone lies one base away. The V gene is TRBV6-5, the J gene TRBJ2-2; 11 bases match TRBD1. The CDR3 runs to 17 residues. Germline loops: CDR1 MNHEY, CDR2 SVGAGI. This CDR3 reads CGSSLLRTGGLTGELFF. The CDR3 DNA reads TGTGGCAGCAGTCTACTTCGGACAGGGGGCCTCACCGGGGAGCTGTTTTTT.

This clonotype was counted many times. This chain connects TRBV7-2 to TRBJ1-2; D possibly corresponds to TRBD1 (6 bases). Trimming took off 4 bases at V and 2 bases at J, with 11 bases between the two ends. The CDR3 has 14 residues. The germline V gene encodes CDR1 SGHTA and CDR2 FQGNSA. CDR3 DNA: TGTGCCAGCAGCTCCGGGACACAAAACTATGGCTACACCTTC. Translating it yields CASSSGTQNYGYTF.

The chain uses TRBV11-2 and TRBJ1-6, with a weak D call TRBD1 (5 bases). V shed 4 bases and J shed 0 bases, with 13 bases lying between them. There are 17 residues in the CDR3. Germline CDR1 reads SGHAT; CDR2 reads FQNNGV. CDR3 residues: CASSSGTGGSYNSPLHF. In DNA form, the CDR3 reads TGTGCCAGCAGCTCAGGGACCGGAGGCTCCTATAATTCACCCCTCCACTTT. Full variable domain (outside the CDR3, taken from reference TRBV11-2 and TRBJ1-6): EAGVAQSPRYKIIEKRQSVAFWCNPISGHATLYWYQQILGQGPKLLIQFQNNGVVDDSQLPKDRFSAERLKGVDSTLKIQPAKLEDSAVYLCASSSGTGGSYNSPLHFGNGTRLTVT.

This clonotype was picked up many times. The chain joins TRBV20-1 to TRBJ2-7; no clear D gene. The V end was cut by 1 base, the J end by 5 bases, with 21 bases between. Looked up from germline, CDR1 is DFQATT and CDR2 is SNEGSKA (reference sequence). This CDR3 spans 16 amino acids. CDR3 region: CSARGTTVVNRDEQYF. As DNA, the CDR3 is TGCAGTGCTAGAGGGACCACGGTCGTCAACCGAGACGAGCAGTACTTC.

The V call is TRBV12-5, the J call TRBJ1-3, with unresolved D. CDR3 length: 12 residues. V gave up 8 bases and J gave up 3 bases, with 8 bases separating them. Germline V lookup: CDR1 LGHNT, CDR2 FRNRAP. CDR3 nucleotide sequence: TGTGCTAGTCGACGCATTGGAAACACCATATATTTT. Protein: CASRRIGNTIYF.

There are a few counts of this clonotype. This chain uses TRBV24-1 with TRBJ1-1; no clear D. CDR3 length: 15 residues. Trimming left V 4 bases short and J 7 bases short, with 18 bases between. Germline CDR1 reads KGHDR; CDR2 reads SFDVKD. CDR3 DNA: TGTGCCACCAGTGAATCCATGGGCCAAAACGTTGAAGCTTTCTTT. Residues: CATSESMGQNVEAFF.

This clonotype was found many times. The chain couples TRBV5-6 to TRBJ1-3; D possibly corresponds to TRBD1 (6 bases). V shed 2 bases and J shed 4 bases, with 13 bases lying between them. This CDR3 has 15 residues. The germline V gene has CDR1 SGHDT and CDR2 YYEEEE. The CDR3 DNA follows: TGTGCCAGCAGCTTTAGGGCAGGGGCAGGAAACACCATATATTTT. Amino acids: CASSFRAGAGNTIYF.

This clonotype has at least ten counts. This chain links TRBV12-3 or TRBV12-4 with TRBJ1-5, with TRBD1 matching 11 bases. Trimming cost V 3 bases and J 7 bases; bases outside gene matches: 5. CDR3 size: 15 residues. CDR3 region: CASSFADRGPQPQHF. In DNA form, the CDR3 reads TGTGCCAGCAGTTTTGCGGACAGGGGGCCGCAGCCCCAGCATTTT.

The V and J genes are TRBV5-8 and TRBJ1-2; D uncertain. Trimming took 2 bases from V and 13 from J, leaving 15 bases between them. Germline CDR1 and CDR2: SGHTS and YDEGEE. The CDR3 has 12 residues. This CDR3 reads CASSLQTTVGTF. Written as DNA, the CDR3 is TGTGCCAGCAGCTTACAGACAACTGTAGGCACCTTC.

The chain carries TRBV7-2 and TRBJ2-7, with D maybe TRBD2 (7 bases). CDR1 and CDR2 from the germline V gene are SGHTA and FQGNSA. With 8 bases removed from V and 0 bases from J, the gap between germline ends came to 11 bases. This CDR3 is 13 amino acids long. For the CDR3, the DNA is TGTGCCAGCGGGGGGGGGCCCTCCTACGAGCAGTACTTC. Translated, it gives CASGGGPSYEQYF.

This chain links TRBV9 with TRBJ1-1; a weak D match, TRBD1 (5 bases). The CDR3 has 13 residues. Germline V gives CDR1 SGDLS, CDR2 YYNGEE. V was cut by 4 bases and J by 14 bases, with 21 bases left in between. The DNA for the CDR3 is TGTGCCAGCAGCTTAGAGTCGGACACTTACGCGTTCTTT. It specifies CASSLESDTYAFF.

This clonotype was counted ten times or more. The chain carries TRBV5-6 and TRBJ2-1, with TRBD1 matching 7 bases. The length of the CDR3 is 16 residues. The V gene's germline CDR1 is SGHDT and CDR2 YYEEEE. V lost 4 bases and J lost 5; bases outside the gene matches: 12. In DNA, the CDR3 is TGTGCCAGCAGCCGACCGGGACAGCTAGTTAACAATGAGCAGTTCTTC. Its translation is CASSRPGQLVNNEQFF.